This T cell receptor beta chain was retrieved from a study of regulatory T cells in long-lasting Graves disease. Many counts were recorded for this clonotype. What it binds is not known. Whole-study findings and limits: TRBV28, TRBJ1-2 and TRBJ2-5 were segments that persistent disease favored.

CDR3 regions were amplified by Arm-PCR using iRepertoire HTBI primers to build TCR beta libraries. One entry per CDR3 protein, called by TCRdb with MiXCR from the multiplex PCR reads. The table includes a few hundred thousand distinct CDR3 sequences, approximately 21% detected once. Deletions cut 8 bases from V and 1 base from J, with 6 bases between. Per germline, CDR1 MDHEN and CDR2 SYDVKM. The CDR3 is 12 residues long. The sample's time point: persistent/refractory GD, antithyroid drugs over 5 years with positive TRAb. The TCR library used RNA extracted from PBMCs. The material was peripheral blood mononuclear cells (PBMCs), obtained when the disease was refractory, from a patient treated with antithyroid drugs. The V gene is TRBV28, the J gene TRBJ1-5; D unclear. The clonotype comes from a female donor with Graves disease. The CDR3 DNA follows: TGTGCCAGCGGACCAAGCAATCAGCCCCAGCATTTT. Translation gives CASGPSNQPQHF.